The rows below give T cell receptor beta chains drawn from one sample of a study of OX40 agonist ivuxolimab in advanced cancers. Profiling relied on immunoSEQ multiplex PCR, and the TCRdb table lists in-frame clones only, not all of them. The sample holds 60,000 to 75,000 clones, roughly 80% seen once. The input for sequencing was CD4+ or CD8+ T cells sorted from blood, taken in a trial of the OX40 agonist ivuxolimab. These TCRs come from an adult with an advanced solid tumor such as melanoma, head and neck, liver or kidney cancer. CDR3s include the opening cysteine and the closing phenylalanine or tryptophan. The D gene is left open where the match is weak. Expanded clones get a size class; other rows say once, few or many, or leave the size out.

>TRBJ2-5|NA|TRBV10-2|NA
CASSPTTNQETQYF
TGCGCCAGCAGTCCAACGACCAACCAAGAGACCCAGTACTTC
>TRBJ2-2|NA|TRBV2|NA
CASSEDGRVTGELFF
TGTGCCAGCAGTGAAGATGGGCGGGTCACCGGGGAGCTGTTTTTT
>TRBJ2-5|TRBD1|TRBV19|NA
CASSTGQGKVETQYF
TGTGCCAGTAGTACTGGACAGGGGAAGGTAGAGACCCAGTACTTC
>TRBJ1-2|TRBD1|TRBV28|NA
CASSIGTGIYGYTF
TGTGCCAGCAGCATCGGGACAGGGATCTATGGCTACACCTTC
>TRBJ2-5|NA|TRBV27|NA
CASSSQQETQYF
TGTGCCAGCAGTTCACAACAAGAGACCCAGTACTTC
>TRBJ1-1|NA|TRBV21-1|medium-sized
CASLQSIGGMNTEAFF
TGTGCCAGCCTACAAAGCATAGGGGGAATGAACACTGAAGCTTTCTTT
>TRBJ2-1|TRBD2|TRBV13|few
CASSDSRSGGLYNEQFF
TGTGCCAGCAGCGACAGCAGGAGCGGGGGGTTATACAATGAGCAGTTCTTC
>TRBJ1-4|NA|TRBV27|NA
CASSSRRGANEKLFF
TGTGCCAGCAGCTCTCGACGGGGGGCTAATGAAAAACTGTTTTTT
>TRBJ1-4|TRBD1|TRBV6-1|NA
CASSEAQQGVGELFF
TGTGCCAGCAGTGAAGCACAACAGGGGGTCGGGGAACTGTTTTTT
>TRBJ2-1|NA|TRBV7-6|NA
CASSPPNGLFNEQFF
TGTGCCAGCAGCCCCCCTAATGGGCTATTCAATGAGCAGTTCTTC
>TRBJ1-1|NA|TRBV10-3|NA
CATRDMMNTEAFF
TGTGCCACAAGGGACATGATGAACACTGAAGCTTTCTTT
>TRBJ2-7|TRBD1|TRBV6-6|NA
CASSSTGAEQYF
TGTGCCAGCAGTTCGACAGGGGCCGAGCAGTACTTC
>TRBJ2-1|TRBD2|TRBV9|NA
CASSVGSGGLWEQFF
TGTGCCAGCAGCGTAGGTAGCGGGGGGCTGTGGGAGCAGTTCTTC
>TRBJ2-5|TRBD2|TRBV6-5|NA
CASGLLANTPGGTQYF
TGTGCCAGCGGTTTACTAGCGAATACTCCGGGGGGGACCCAGTACTTC
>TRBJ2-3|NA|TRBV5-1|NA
CASSFSGLPTDTQYF
TGCGCCAGCAGCTTTTCGGGACTCCCCACAGATACGCAGTATTTT
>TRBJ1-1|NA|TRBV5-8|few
CASSTGLSGNTEAFF
TGTGCCAGCAGCACGGGACTCTCGGGGAACACTGAAGCTTTCTTT
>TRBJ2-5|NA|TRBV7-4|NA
CASSFLSGWGQETQYF
TGTGCCAGCAGCTTCCTCTCAGGGTGGGGCCAAGAGACCCAGTACTTC
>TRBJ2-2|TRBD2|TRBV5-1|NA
CASSHGLAGGNTGELFF
TGCGCCAGCAGCCACGGACTAGCGGGGGGAAACACCGGGGAGCTGTTTTTT
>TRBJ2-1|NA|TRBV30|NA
CAWSVKGNEQFF
TGTGCCTGGAGTGTAAAGGGGAATGAGCAGTTCTTC
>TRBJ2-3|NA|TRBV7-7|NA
CASSPGLTDTQYF
TGTGCCAGCAGCCCGGGGTTGACAGATACGCAGTATTTT
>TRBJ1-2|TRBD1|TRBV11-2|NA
CASSFPHRGQYGYTF
TGTGCCAGCAGCTTTCCCCACAGGGGCCAGTATGGCTACACCTTC
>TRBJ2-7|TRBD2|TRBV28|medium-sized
CASTSSGGGTYEQYF
TGTGCCAGCACCTCTAGCGGGGGTGGGACCTACGAGCAGTACTTC
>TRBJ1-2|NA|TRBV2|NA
CASSKGGQPDGYTF
TGTGCCAGCAGCAAAGGGGGACAACCCGACGGCTACACCTTC
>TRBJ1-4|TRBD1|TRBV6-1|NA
CASTKSGDRREKLFF
TGTGCCAGCACTAAGTCGGGGGACAGGCGGGAAAAACTGTTTTTT
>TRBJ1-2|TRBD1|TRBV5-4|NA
CASGKDRENYGYTF
TGTGCCAGCGGGAAGGACAGGGAGAACTATGGCTACACCTTC
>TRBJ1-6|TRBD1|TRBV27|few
CASTRTGESPLHF
TGTGCCAGCACCCGGACAGGGGAATCACCCCTCCACTTT
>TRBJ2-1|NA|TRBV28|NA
CASSFGGYNEQFF
TGTGCCAGCAGTTTCGGCGGCTACAATGAGCAGTTCTTC
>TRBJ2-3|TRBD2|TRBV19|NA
CASSRGTSGTDTQYF
TGTGCCAGTAGTAGAGGGACTAGCGGCACAGATACGCAGTATTTT
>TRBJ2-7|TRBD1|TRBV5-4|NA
CASSLRQGTYEQYF
TGTGCCAGCAGCTTGAGACAGGGAACCTACGAGCAGTACTTC
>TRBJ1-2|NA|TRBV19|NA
CASSEGGKVGYTF
TGTGCCAGTAGCGAGGGGGGAAAGGTTGGCTACACCTTC
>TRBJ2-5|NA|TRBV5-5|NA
CASYYAGGRGGTQYF
TGTGCCAGCTATTACGCTGGGGGACGTGGCGGGACCCAGTACTTC
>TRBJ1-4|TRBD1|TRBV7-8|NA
CASSLGGQGRGEKLFF
TGTGCCAGCAGCTTAGGGGGACAGGGACGAGGGGAAAAACTGTTTTTT
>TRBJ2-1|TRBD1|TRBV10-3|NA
CAIWGTGDYNEQFF
TGTGCCATCTGGGGGACAGGGGACTACAATGAGCAGTTCTTC
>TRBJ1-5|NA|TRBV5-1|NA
CASSPSGGSNQPQHF
TGCGCCAGCAGCCCTTCCGGGGGTAGCAATCAGCCCCAGCATTTT
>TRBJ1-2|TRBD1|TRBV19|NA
CASSTSGTGGYGYTF
TGTGCCAGTAGTACCTCCGGGACAGGGGGTTATGGCTACACCTTC
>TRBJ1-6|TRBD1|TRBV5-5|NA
CASSWGTVINSPLHF
TGTGCCAGCAGCTGGGGGACAGTGATAAATTCACCCCTCCACTTT
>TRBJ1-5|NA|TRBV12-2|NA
CASRLRGGVGQPSNQPQHF
TGTGCAAGTCGCTTAAGGGGCGGAGTTGGACAGCCAAGCAATCAGCCCCAGCATTTT
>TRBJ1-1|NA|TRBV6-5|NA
CASSQIRRAGTEAFF
TGTGCCAGCAGTCAAATCAGAAGGGCAGGGACTGAAGCTTTCTTT
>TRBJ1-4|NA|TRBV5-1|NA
CASRTELATNEKLFF
TGCGCCAGCAGGACGGAACTTGCAACTAATGAAAAACTGTTTTTT
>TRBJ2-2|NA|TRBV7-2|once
CASSLGDWELFF
TGTGCCAGCAGCTTAGGGGACTGGGAGCTGTTTTTT
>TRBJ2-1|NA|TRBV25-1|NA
CASSVVGNEQFF
TGTGCCAGCAGTGTGGTTGGCAATGAGCAGTTCTTC
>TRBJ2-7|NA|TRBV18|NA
CASSPGRTSYEQYF
TGTGCCAGCTCCCCGGGACGGACCTCCTACGAGCAGTACTTC
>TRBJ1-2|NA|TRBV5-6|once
CASSLAYGYTF
TGTGCCAGCAGCCTCGCCTATGGCTACACCTTC
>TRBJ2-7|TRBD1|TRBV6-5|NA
CASSTGAEQYF
TGTGCCAGCAGTACAGGGGCCGAGCAGTACTTC
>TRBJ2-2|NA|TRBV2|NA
CASSRVSNTGELFF
TGTGCCAGCAGTCGGGTTTCGAACACCGGGGAGCTGTTTTTT
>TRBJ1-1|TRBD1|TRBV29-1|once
CSTGQGGTEAFF
TGCAGCACCGGACAGGGCGGGACTGAAGCTTTCTTT
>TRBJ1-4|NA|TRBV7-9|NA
CASSSGQFGANEKLFF
TGTGCCAGCAGCTCCGGCCAGTTCGGGGCTAATGAAAAACTGTTTTTT
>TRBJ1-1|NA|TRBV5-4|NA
CASSLDSGRRMNTEAFF
TGTGCCAGCAGCTTGGATTCGGGACGCCGCATGAACACTGAAGCTTTCTTT
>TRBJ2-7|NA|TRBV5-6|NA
CASSLSAGEQYF
TGTGCCAGCAGCTTGTCCGCAGGTGAGCAGTACTTC
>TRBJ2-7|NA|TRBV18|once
CASSPTDIYEQYF
TGTGCCAGCTCACCGACCGACATTTACGAGCAGTACTTC
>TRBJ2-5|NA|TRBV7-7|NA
CASSRDRQEAQYF
TGTGCCAGCAGCCGCGACAGGCAAGAGGCCCAGTACTTC